The clone carrying this T cell receptor beta chain occurred once. Its antigen is not known. This sample was taken from a study of T cell responses to AZD1222 COVID-19 vaccine. Whole-study results and caveats: Clonal diversity was possibly underestimated; the donors were predominantly white British and more often female. The CD4 TCRs associated with vaccination extended across spike and predominated at 160-218 and 743-854.

Data came from immunoSEQ multiplex PCR; TCRdb stores just in-frame clones and leaves some out. This table holds over 130,000 clones, more than 80% found once. Germline-derived CDR1 and CDR2 are SQVTM and ANQGSEA. V trimming: 4 bases; J trimming: 3 bases; junction bases outside the gene matches: 7. The CDR3 length is 15 residues. This receptor was identified in an adult who received the MenACWY meningococcal vaccine as a control. This material consisted of peripheral blood, taken 28 days after the second dose of the MenACWY control vaccine. This chain connects TRBV29-1 to TRBJ2-1; 9 positions agree with TRBD2. CDR3 nucleotide sequence: TGCAGCGTTGGTATAGCGGGGGTATTCTACAATGAGCAGTTCTTC. This translates into CSVGIAGVFYNEQFF.